The text below deals with one T cell receptor (beta chain). The table came from immunoSEQ multiplex PCR; TCRdb's copy has only in-frame clones and leaves some out. The sample includes tens of thousands of clones, roughly nine tenths of them seen just once. Germline V CDR1 and CDR2: SGHKS, YYEKEE (reference sequence). The CDR3 length is 15 residues. V shed 1 base and J shed 4 bases, with 11 bases lying between them. The sample comes from a study of blood T cell repertoires in COVID-19. About the study: Samples representing acute and convalescent COVID-19 were sourced from the United States, Italy and Spain. PBMCs, B-cell-depleted T cells, or T cells provided the cDNA or gDNA that made up the material.

J is TRBJ2-2 and V is TRBV5-5; no clear D. The sequencing sample was made of peripheral blood. The TCR sequence derives from a man in his 60s with active COVID-19. CDR3 nucleotides: TGTGCCAGCAGCTTGTTGAATGTCGGCACCGGGGAGCTGTTTTTT. Encoded protein: CASSLLNVGTGELFF.